This T cell receptor beta chain was recorded in a study of blood T cell repertoires in COVID-19. Study context: From T cells, B-cell-depleted T cells, or PBMCs came the material, which was cDNA or gDNA.

V lost 4 bases to trimming and J lost 3 bases; unmatched junction nucleotides: 3. There are 13 residues in the CDR3. Per the germline V gene, CDR1 is SGHDT and CDR2 is YYEEEE. Per the original methods: Scientists estimated how many nucleated cells there were by amplifying reference gene primers. The protocol was immunoSEQ multiplex PCR, while the TCRdb copy is restricted to in-frame clones and leaves out a portion. The V and J calls and clone size were taken over from that table, and D and trimming were inferred from the DNA. Among over 100,000 clones listed, approximately 89% were seen once. The sequenced sample was peripheral blood. This receptor was obtained from a man aged 35 to 55 with acute or convalescent COVID-19. The V call is TRBV5-6, the J call TRBJ1-2; TRBD1 aligns across 7 bases. This CDR3 is CASSRTGHYGYTF. In nucleotides, the CDR3 is TGTGCCAGCAGCCGGACAGGACACTATGGCTACACCTTC.